This section outlines one TCR beta chain sequence together with its context. Its antigen remains unknown. The study ran its PCR with 60 Vbeta and 13 Jbeta primers. The protocol was immunoSEQ multiplex PCR, while the TCRdb copy is restricted to in-frame clones and leaves out a portion. The listing records roughly 39,000 clones. The CDR3 runs 12 residues. The germline gives CDR1 SGHNT, CDR2 YYREEE (reference sequence). V lost 3 bases, J lost 6 bases, and 9 bases lay in between. These data are taken from a study of cytomegalovirus exposure and HLA in healthy donors. Study-wide results and limits: In vitro experiments confirmed that three CMV-associated chains were specific for CMV antigens. Most TCR sequences were uncommon, yet certain public TCRs appeared in many donors. An analysis done earlier found most TCR beta V segments productive about 87% or about 30% of the time.

This receptor was obtained from a woman younger than 45 in good health and CMV-seropositive. What was sequenced was PBMCs. The chain recombines TRBV5-4 with TRBJ1-1; the D gene is possibly TRBD1 (5 bases). The CDR3: CASSWGGAEAFF. The CDR3 DNA follows: TGTGCCAGCAGCTGGGGAGGGGCTGAAGCTTTCTTT. Supplemented by reference TRBV5-4 and TRBJ1-1, the full variable domain reads ETGVTQSPTHLIKTRGQQVTLRCSSQSGHNTVSWYQQALGQGPQFIFQYYREEENGRGNFPPRFSGLQFPNYSSELNVNALELDDSALYLCASSWGGAEAFFGQGTRLTVV.